This T cell receptor beta chain emerged from a study of vaccination effects on CD4 cells after COVID-19 (dated by TCRdb to between 2021 and 2024). At the level of the whole study: Post-vaccine samples across the study were collected a median of 72 days after the second dose, with a range of 14 to 241. SARS-CoV-2 spike-specific CD4+ TCR repertoires were compared before and after mRNA vaccination in COVID-19 convalescent patients and in infection-naive vaccine recipients. A total of around eleven COVID-19 convalescent patients and a few SARS-CoV-2-naive healthy vaccine recipients were included in the full study. Cultures from other donors in the study were sequenced using the Oncomine TCR Beta short-read assay on an Illumina iSeq 100. Study-wide conclusions, independent of this receptor: The study was limited by a small number of convalescent patients, and early post-infection timepoints were lacking. At late post-vaccination timepoints, both infection-induced and vaccine-induced clones showed marked clonal contraction, consistent with waning T cell responses. Among healthy vaccine recipients, nearly all vaccine-induced clones were SARS-CoV-2 mono-reactive, and just 1 of 255 was cross-reactive with common cold coronaviruses.

In the ViraFEST assay, PBMC were stimulated with viral peptide pools, and TCR sequencing was then used to find antigen-specific CD4+ T cell clonotypes based on their expansion. After around 11 days of culture, CD4+ T cells were isolated with the EasySep CD4+ T cell isolation kit. Each participant received two doses of an mRNA SARS-CoV-2 vaccine, either BNT162b2 or mRNA-1273. The absence of prior SARS-CoV-2 infection in healthy vaccine recipients was confirmed by negative nucleocapsid antibodies before and after vaccination. Some 1.9 million PBMC per well were cultured with approximately 10 ug/ml peptides in IMDM containing approximately 4.5% human AB serum, around 10 IU/ml IL-2 and gentamicin. Half of the culture medium was replaced with fresh IL-2-containing medium on days 3 and 7. Unless noted otherwise, every peptide stimulation condition was cultured in triplicate wells. PBMC were separated from whole blood using Ficoll-Paque Plus gradient centrifugation and were then either cryopreserved at -140C or used fresh. Overlapping peptide pools spanned the spike proteins of SARS-CoV-2 and the common cold coronaviruses HCoV-NL63, HCoV-OC43 and HCoV-229E. The QIAamp micro DNA kit was used to extract genomic DNA from the cultured CD4+ T cells.

The CDR3, cysteine through phenylalanine, is 15 amino acids long. Only CDR3 DNA remains: 45 bases, in frame from the first base. The germline V gene (reference sequence) supplies CDR1 LNHDA and CDR2 SQIVND. V and J are truncated by 9 bases and 4 bases respectively, leaving an intervening sequence of 21 bases. As concerns this clone: The antigen this receptor binds is unknown. No base-level quality is on record; no much larger clone is a single base apart.

Library preparation used the immunoSEQ multiplex PCR assay. TCR beta CDR3 sequencing was performed on DNA from the cultured, isolated CD4+ T cells. The authors' pipeline ran thus. The analysis removed non-productive TCR sequences, trimmed reads to the CDR3 region, and retained only CDR3s that were 7 or more amino acids long. The MANAFEST web app was used to identify antigen-specific clonotypes by comparing expansion in peptide wells with expansion in reference cultures. For clones to be considered positive, expansion at FDR<0.05 versus reference and all other wells, an odds ratio above 5, and a frequency above 0.1% in two replicate wells were required. Clonotypes significantly expanded in SARS-CoV-2 spike wells and in at least one common cold coronavirus spike condition were defined as cross-reactive. CDR3 similarity was assessed by Levenshtein distance using the stringdist R package, and unrooted trees were constructed with ape in R 3.6.1. Entries here come from immuneACCESS through TCRdb and include only in-frame sequences with V and J called. Some clones fail to appear in such tables; in the studies checked, an unresolved V gene covers under half of the shortfall, and the cause of the remainder is unknown. V and J calls and clone size are copied from that table; D and trimming were computed from the DNA. The sample profile shows approximately 30,000 clones; roughly 80% of them were found once. Jointly, the top ten make up 1.4% of the sample.

The material sequenced was CD4+ T cells from PBMCs cultured with HCoV-NL63 spike peptides, taken after COVID-19 vaccination. According to the study, the label for this sample's cell subset or site signals: HCoV-NL63 spike overlapping peptide pool stimulation. The clonotype originates from a human donor who received a COVID-19 vaccine. Some clones in this sample may be carry-over from other donors' samples. This receptor chain uses TRBV19 and TRBJ1-2; D gene: possibly TRBD1, on 5 matching bases. The nucleotides are TGTGCCAGCACACTGGGGACCGCGACGAGCTATGGCTACACCTTC. Its protein is CASTLGTATSYGYTF.